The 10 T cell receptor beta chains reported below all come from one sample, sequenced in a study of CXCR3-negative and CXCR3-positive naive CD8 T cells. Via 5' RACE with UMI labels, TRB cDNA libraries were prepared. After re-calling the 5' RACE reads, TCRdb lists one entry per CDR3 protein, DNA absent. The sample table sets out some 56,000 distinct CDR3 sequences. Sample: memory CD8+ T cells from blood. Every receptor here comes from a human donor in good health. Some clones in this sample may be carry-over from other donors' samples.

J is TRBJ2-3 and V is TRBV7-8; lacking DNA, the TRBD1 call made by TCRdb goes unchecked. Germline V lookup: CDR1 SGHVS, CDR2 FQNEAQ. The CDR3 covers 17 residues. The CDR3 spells CASSPDRDSPNTDTQYF.

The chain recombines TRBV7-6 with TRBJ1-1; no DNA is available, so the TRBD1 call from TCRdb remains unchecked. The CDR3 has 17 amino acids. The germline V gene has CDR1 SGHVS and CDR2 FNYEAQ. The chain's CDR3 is CASSLNRGRVKNTVAFF.

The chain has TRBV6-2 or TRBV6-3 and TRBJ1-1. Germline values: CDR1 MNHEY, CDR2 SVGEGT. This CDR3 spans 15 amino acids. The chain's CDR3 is CASSYFQEVLAEAFF.

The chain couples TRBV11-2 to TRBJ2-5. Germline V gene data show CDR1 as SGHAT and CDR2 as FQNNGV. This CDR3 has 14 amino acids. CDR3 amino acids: CASSLDSLQETQYF.

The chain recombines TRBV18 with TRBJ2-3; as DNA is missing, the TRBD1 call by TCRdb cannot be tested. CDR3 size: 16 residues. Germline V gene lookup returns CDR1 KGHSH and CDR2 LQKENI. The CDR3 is CASSTLAGQSTDTQYF.

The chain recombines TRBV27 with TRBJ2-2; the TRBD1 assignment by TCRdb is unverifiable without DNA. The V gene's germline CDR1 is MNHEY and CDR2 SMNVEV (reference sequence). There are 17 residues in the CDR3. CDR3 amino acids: CASSPLGQGANTGELFF.

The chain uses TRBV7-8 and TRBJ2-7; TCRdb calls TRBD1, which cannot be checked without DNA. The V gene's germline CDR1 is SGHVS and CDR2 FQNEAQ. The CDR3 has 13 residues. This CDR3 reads CASSYGPGDEQYF.

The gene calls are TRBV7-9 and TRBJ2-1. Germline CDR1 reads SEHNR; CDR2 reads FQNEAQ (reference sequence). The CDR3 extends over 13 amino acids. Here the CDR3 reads CASHQLPRAEQFF.

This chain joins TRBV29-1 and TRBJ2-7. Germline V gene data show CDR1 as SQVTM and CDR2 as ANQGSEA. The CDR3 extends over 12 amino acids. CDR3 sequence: CSVGMNRGEQYF.

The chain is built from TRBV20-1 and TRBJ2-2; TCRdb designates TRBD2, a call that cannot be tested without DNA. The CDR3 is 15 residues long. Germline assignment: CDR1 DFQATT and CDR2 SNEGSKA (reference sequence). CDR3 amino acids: CSASPDLINTGELFF.